Listed here is a single T cell receptor beta chain. Its target is unknown. The entry originates in a study of cytomegalovirus exposure and HLA in healthy donors. Study conclusions and caveats: Cytomegalovirus status was reportedly diagnosed by the classifier with high specificity and sensitivity.

This PCR relied on a set of 60 Vbeta primers and 13 Jbeta primers. Some clones are missing from TCRdb's copy, which holds only in-frame ones; the method was immunoSEQ multiplex PCR. Of around 110,000 clones in the sample, around 60% were seen once. The clonotype was recovered from a middle-aged woman in good health and CMV-seropositive. The sample comprised PBMCs.

The CDR3 DNA sequence: TGTGCCAGCAGCTTGGCCGGGACACGGCACTCCTATGGCTACACCTTC. It codes for CASSLAGTRHSYGYTF. The chain employs TRBV7-2 and TRBJ1-2, with a tentative D call TRBD1 (6 bases). In germline, CDR1 is SGHTA, CDR2 FQGNSA. V lost 3 bases, J lost 4 bases, and 18 bases lay in between. The CDR3 consists of 16 residues.